These T cell receptor beta chains were read from a single sample in a study of PD-L1 blockade in urothelial cancer. The assay was immunoSEQ multiplex PCR, and TCRdb's table has in-frame clones only and misses some. This table has 15,000 to 20,000 clones, about four fifths appearing once. The material was PBMCs, obtained around atezolizumab (anti-PD-L1) treatment. The source is a man in his fifties or sixties with urothelial cancer. CDR3s include the opening cysteine and the closing phenylalanine or tryptophan. The D gene is left open where the match is weak. Part of the rows lack a size; the others show once, few, many or a class for expanded clones.

j_call: TRBJ1-2
clone_size: .
v_call: TRBV6-5
d_call: TRBD1
cdr3_nt: TGTGCCAGCAGTTCTACCGACAGGGGTATCAGCTATGGCTACACCTTC
cdr3_aa: CASSSTDRGISYGYTF

j_call: TRBJ1-1
clone_size: .
v_call: TRBV28
d_call: TRBD1
cdr3_nt: TGTGCCAGCAGTCCTTCACAGGGGCACACTGAAGCTTTCTTT
cdr3_aa: CASSPSQGHTEAFF

j_call: TRBJ2-7
clone_size: .
v_call: TRBV6-1
d_call: .
cdr3_nt: TGTGCCAGCAGTGAACCCAGGCCCCCCTACGAGCAGTACTTC
cdr3_aa: CASSEPRPPYEQYF

j_call: TRBJ1-1
clone_size: .
v_call: TRBV25-1
d_call: .
cdr3_nt: TGTGCCAGCAGGAACACGAAGGGGTTGGCTGAAGCTTTCTTT
cdr3_aa: CASRNTKGLAEAFF

j_call: TRBJ2-5
clone_size: .
v_call: TRBV7-7
d_call: TRBD1
cdr3_nt: TGTGCTAGCAGCTCCGGGACAGGGGAAGAGACCCAGTACTTC
cdr3_aa: CASSSGTGEETQYF

j_call: TRBJ2-1
clone_size: .
v_call: TRBV11-3
d_call: .
cdr3_nt: TGTGCCAGCAGCACAGGATACAATGAGCAGTTCTTC
cdr3_aa: CASSTGYNEQFF

j_call: TRBJ2-1
clone_size: .
v_call: TRBV5-6
d_call: .
cdr3_nt: TGTGCCAGCAGTTCGGACTGGAGCTCCTACAATGAGCAGTTCTTC
cdr3_aa: CASSSDWSSYNEQFF

j_call: TRBJ1-1
clone_size: .
v_call: TRBV7-9
d_call: .
cdr3_nt: TGTGCCAGCAGCTTATATCAGGCTGTGAACACTGAAGCTTTCTTT
cdr3_aa: CASSLYQAVNTEAFF

j_call: TRBJ2-1
clone_size: .
v_call: TRBV19
d_call: .
cdr3_nt: TGTGCCAGTAGTATAGACCGTTACAATGAGCAGTTCTTC
cdr3_aa: CASSIDRYNEQFF

j_call: TRBJ2-2
clone_size: .
v_call: TRBV18
d_call: TRBD1
cdr3_nt: TGTGCCAGCTCACCGTGGGACAGGAACACCGGGGAGCTGTTTTTT
cdr3_aa: CASSPWDRNTGELFF

j_call: TRBJ2-4
clone_size: .
v_call: TRBV6-5
d_call: TRBD2
cdr3_nt: TGTGCCAGCAGCTTCGGGACTAGCGGGAAGGTTCAGTACTTC
cdr3_aa: CASSFGTSGKVQYF

j_call: TRBJ2-5
clone_size: .
v_call: TRBV5-1
d_call: .
cdr3_nt: TGCGCCAGCAGCTCGACCGGGACTGCGACAGAGGCCCAGTACTTC
cdr3_aa: CASSSTGTATEAQYF

j_call: TRBJ2-5
clone_size: .
v_call: TRBV5-1
d_call: .
cdr3_nt: TGCGCCAGCAGCTTTGGGTGGGGGCAGGCAGAGACCCAGTACTTC
cdr3_aa: CASSFGWGQAETQYF

j_call: TRBJ1-3
clone_size: .
v_call: TRBV5-1
d_call: .
cdr3_nt: TGCGCCAGCAGCGAACTACAGGGTTACGGAAACACCATATATTTT
cdr3_aa: CASSELQGYGNTIYF

j_call: TRBJ2-4
clone_size: .
v_call: TRBV7-8
d_call: TRBD1
cdr3_nt: TGTGCCAGCAGCTTACCGACAGGGGGCGCAAAAAACATTCAGTACTTC
cdr3_aa: CASSLPTGGAKNIQYF

j_call: TRBJ1-1
clone_size: .
v_call: TRBV18
d_call: .
cdr3_nt: TGTGCCAGCTCACCTTCCGCGAGGAACACTGAAGCTTTCTTT
cdr3_aa: CASSPSARNTEAFF

j_call: TRBJ1-2
clone_size: .
v_call: TRBV5-6
d_call: TRBD1
cdr3_nt: TGTGCCAGCAGCTCCGGACAGGGTTTCTATGGCTACACCTTC
cdr3_aa: CASSSGQGFYGYTF

j_call: TRBJ2-3
clone_size: .
v_call: TRBV6-1
d_call: TRBD2
cdr3_nt: TGTGCCAGCAGTAGGGCGGGGGGAGTCGCAGATACGCAGTATTTT
cdr3_aa: CASSRAGGVADTQYF

j_call: TRBJ1-6
clone_size: .
v_call: TRBV7-9
d_call: TRBD1
cdr3_nt: TGTGCCAGCAGCCAGACAGGGGACGGGTCACCCCTCCACTTT
cdr3_aa: CASSQTGDGSPLHF

j_call: TRBJ2-5
clone_size: .
v_call: TRBV11-2
d_call: TRBD1
cdr3_nt: TGTGCCAGCAGCCGGGGACAGGGGTGGGAGACCCAGTACTTC
cdr3_aa: CASSRGQGWETQYF

j_call: TRBJ2-1
clone_size: .
v_call: TRBV4-1
d_call: TRBD2
cdr3_nt: TGCGCCAGCAGCCAAGTCATCAGCGGGAAAGGCTACAATGAGCAGTTCTTC
cdr3_aa: CASSQVISGKGYNEQFF

j_call: TRBJ2-5
clone_size: .
v_call: TRBV28
d_call: TRBD1
cdr3_nt: TGTGCCAGCAGTTTGGTGGGACAGGCTATAGAGACCCAGTACTTC
cdr3_aa: CASSLVGQAIETQYF

j_call: TRBJ1-4
clone_size: .
v_call: TRBV5-6
d_call: TRBD1
cdr3_nt: TGTGCCAGCAGCCTCGACGTTTTGACAGGGACTAATGAAAAACTGTTTTTT
cdr3_aa: CASSLDVLTGTNEKLFF

j_call: TRBJ2-1
clone_size: .
v_call: TRBV9
d_call: .
cdr3_nt: TGTGCCAGCAGCGTTGGGGCCCTACGGAGTTACAATGAGCAGTTCTTC
cdr3_aa: CASSVGALRSYNEQFF

j_call: TRBJ1-5
clone_size: .
v_call: TRBV6-1
d_call: TRBD1
cdr3_nt: TGTGCCAGCAGTGAAAACAGGGGGGGCAATCAGCCCCAGCATTTT
cdr3_aa: CASSENRGGNQPQHF

j_call: TRBJ1-1
clone_size: .
v_call: TRBV7-2
d_call: .
cdr3_nt: TGTGCCAGCAGCGCACAGGGGAACACTGAAGCTTTCTTT
cdr3_aa: CASSAQGNTEAFF

j_call: TRBJ2-3
clone_size: .
v_call: TRBV6-4
d_call: TRBD2
cdr3_nt: TGTGCCAGCAGTGACTCGATTGCTAGCGGGGGGACAGATACGCAGTATTTT
cdr3_aa: CASSDSIASGGTDTQYF

j_call: TRBJ1-5
clone_size: .
v_call: TRBV15
d_call: .
cdr3_nt: TGTGCCACCAGCAGAGGGGGGGAACAGCCCCAGCATTTT
cdr3_aa: CATSRGGEQPQHF

j_call: TRBJ1-2
clone_size: .
v_call: TRBV27
d_call: TRBD1
cdr3_nt: TGTGCCAGCAGACAAAACAGGGGTAACTATGGCTACACCTTC
cdr3_aa: CASRQNRGNYGYTF

j_call: TRBJ1-4
clone_size: .
v_call: TRBV10-3
d_call: TRBD1
cdr3_nt: TGTGCCATCAGTGATTCAGGGGGGATTGAAAAACTGTTTTTT
cdr3_aa: CAISDSGGIEKLFF

j_call: TRBJ2-5
clone_size: .
v_call: TRBV20-1
d_call: .
cdr3_nt: TGCAGTGCTAAGAGGGAAGAGACCCAGTACTTC
cdr3_aa: CSAKREETQYF

j_call: TRBJ2-7
clone_size: .
v_call: TRBV6-5
d_call: TRBD2
cdr3_nt: TGTGCCAGCAGTTACTCTAGCGGGAGAAGCTACGAGCAGTACTTC
cdr3_aa: CASSYSSGRSYEQYF

j_call: TRBJ2-1
clone_size: .
v_call: TRBV6-6
d_call: .
cdr3_nt: TGTGCCAGCAGCAGGGGGGTACAAGCGAATGAGCAGTTCTTC
cdr3_aa: CASSRGVQANEQFF

j_call: TRBJ2-5
clone_size: .
v_call: TRBV2
d_call: TRBD2
cdr3_nt: TGTGCCAGCAGTGGGGACTACAAAGAGACCCAGTACTTC
cdr3_aa: CASSGDYKETQYF

j_call: TRBJ2-1
clone_size: .
v_call: TRBV19
d_call: .
cdr3_nt: TGTGCCAGTAGTCTCCCCCCGGGTAGGGAGCAGTTCTTC
cdr3_aa: CASSLPPGREQFF

j_call: TRBJ1-6
clone_size: .
v_call: TRBV5-1
d_call: .
cdr3_nt: TGCGCCAGCAGCTTGGACGCAGACTATAATTCACCCCTCCACTTT
cdr3_aa: CASSLDADYNSPLHF

j_call: TRBJ2-1
clone_size: .
v_call: TRBV10-3
d_call: TRBD2
cdr3_nt: TGTGCCACCGAACCGGGACTAGCGGGGGCGTACAATGAGCAGTTCTTC
cdr3_aa: CATEPGLAGAYNEQFF

j_call: TRBJ1-4
clone_size: .
v_call: TRBV27
d_call: TRBD1
cdr3_nt: TGTGCCAGCAGTCCACGGACAGGACTTACTAATGAAAAACTGTTTTTT
cdr3_aa: CASSPRTGLTNEKLFF

j_call: TRBJ2-2
clone_size: .
v_call: TRBV28
d_call: TRBD1
cdr3_nt: TGTGCCATCACCTCGGACAGGGCGAACACCGGGGAGCTGTTTTTT
cdr3_aa: CAITSDRANTGELFF

j_call: TRBJ2-5
clone_size: .
v_call: TRBV4-1
d_call: .
cdr3_nt: TGCGCCAGCAGCCACGTCCAGGGGGAGACCCAGTACTTC
cdr3_aa: CASSHVQGETQYF

j_call: TRBJ2-6
clone_size: .
v_call: TRBV7-9
d_call: .
cdr3_nt: TGTGCCAGCATCCCAAGGGAGGCCGCACTCTCTGGGGCCAACGTCCTGACTTTC
cdr3_aa: CASIPREAALSGANVLTF

j_call: TRBJ2-6
clone_size: .
v_call: TRBV19
d_call: .
cdr3_nt: TGTGCCAGTAGTCTGACAGAGGCCAACGTCCTGACTTTC
cdr3_aa: CASSLTEANVLTF

j_call: TRBJ2-1
clone_size: .
v_call: TRBV18
d_call: TRBD1
cdr3_nt: TGTGCCAGCTCACTACTCGGACAGGGCTCCTACAATGAGCAGTTCTTC
cdr3_aa: CASSLLGQGSYNEQFF

j_call: TRBJ2-1
clone_size: .
v_call: TRBV7-7
d_call: TRBD1
cdr3_nt: TGTGCTAGCAGCACCTCACAGGGGGCAACCTACAATGAGCAGTTCTTC
cdr3_aa: CASSTSQGATYNEQFF

j_call: TRBJ2-2
clone_size: .
v_call: TRBV5-4
d_call: TRBD1
cdr3_nt: TGTGCCAGCAGCGGCTTCGGACAGGTCAACACCGGGGAGCTGTTTTTT
cdr3_aa: CASSGFGQVNTGELFF

j_call: TRBJ2-7
clone_size: .
v_call: TRBV5-1
d_call: TRBD2
cdr3_nt: TGCGCCAGCAGGACCTCGGCGGGGGGTTCCTACGAGCAGTACTTC
cdr3_aa: CASRTSAGGSYEQYF

j_call: TRBJ1-5
clone_size: .
v_call: TRBV19
d_call: TRBD1
cdr3_nt: TGTGCCAGTAGTATGTCGACAGGGGATCAGCCCCAGCATTTT
cdr3_aa: CASSMSTGDQPQHF

j_call: TRBJ2-3
clone_size: few
v_call: TRBV29-1
d_call: .
cdr3_nt: TGCAGCGTTGAGGGACTCCGCACAGATACGCAGTATTTT
cdr3_aa: CSVEGLRTDTQYF

j_call: TRBJ1-3
clone_size: once
v_call: TRBV27
d_call: TRBD1
cdr3_nt: TGTGCCAGCAGTCAGACAGGGTCGTCTGGAAACACCATATATTTT
cdr3_aa: CASSQTGSSGNTIYF

j_call: TRBJ2-7
clone_size: .
v_call: TRBV15
d_call: TRBD2
cdr3_nt: TGTGCCACCAGCCTCCCGGGTAGCGGGCTATACGAGCAGTACTTC
cdr3_aa: CATSLPGSGLYEQYF